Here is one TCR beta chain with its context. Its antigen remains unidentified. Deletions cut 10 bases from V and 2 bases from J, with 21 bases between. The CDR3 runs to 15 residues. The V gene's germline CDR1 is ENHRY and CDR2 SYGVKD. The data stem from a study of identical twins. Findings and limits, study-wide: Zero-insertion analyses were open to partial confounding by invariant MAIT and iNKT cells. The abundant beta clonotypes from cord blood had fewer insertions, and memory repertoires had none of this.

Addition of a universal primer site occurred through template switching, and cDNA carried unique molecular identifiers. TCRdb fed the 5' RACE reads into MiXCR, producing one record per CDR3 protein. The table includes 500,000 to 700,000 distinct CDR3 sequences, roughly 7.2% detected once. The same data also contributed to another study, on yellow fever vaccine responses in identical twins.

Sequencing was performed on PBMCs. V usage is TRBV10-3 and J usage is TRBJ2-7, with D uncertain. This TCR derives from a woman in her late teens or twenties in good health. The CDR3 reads CATLSSLAGAYEQYF. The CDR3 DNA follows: TGTGCCACCTTAAGCTCCCTGGCCGGAGCCTACGAGCAGTACTTC.